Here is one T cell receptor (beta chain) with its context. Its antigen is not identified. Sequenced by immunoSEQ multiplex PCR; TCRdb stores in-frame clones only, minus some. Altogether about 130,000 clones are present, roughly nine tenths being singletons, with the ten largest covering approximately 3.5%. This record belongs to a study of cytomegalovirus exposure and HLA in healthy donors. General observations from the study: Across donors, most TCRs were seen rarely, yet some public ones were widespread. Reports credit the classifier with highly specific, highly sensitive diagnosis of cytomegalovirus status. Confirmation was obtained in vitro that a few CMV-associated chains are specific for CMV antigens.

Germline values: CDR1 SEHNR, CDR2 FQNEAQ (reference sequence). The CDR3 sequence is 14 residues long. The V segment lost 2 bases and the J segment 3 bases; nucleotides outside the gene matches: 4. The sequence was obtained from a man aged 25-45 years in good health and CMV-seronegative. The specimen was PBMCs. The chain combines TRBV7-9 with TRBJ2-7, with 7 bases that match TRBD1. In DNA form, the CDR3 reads TGTGCCAGCAGCTTAACGACAGGGCACTACGAGCAGTACTTC. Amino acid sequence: CASSLTTGHYEQYF.